This T cell receptor (beta chain) stems from a study of TIL therapy for anti-PD-1-resistant metastatic lung cancer. Findings and limits, study-wide: Patients were highly selected, enriched for treatment-naive, never-smoker and oncogene-addicted cases.

The immunoSEQ assay was v3. The data were produced by immunoSEQ multiplex PCR, yet TCRdb's version contains in-frame clones alone and is incomplete. The table includes about 46,000 clones, just over 85% detected once. As for time point: pre-treatment sample, taken before nivolumab and TIL therapy. As to this clone: Its specificity is unknown.

This CDR3 spans 14 amino acids. CDR1 and CDR2 from the germline V gene are KGHDR and SFDVKD. V trimming: 8 bases; J trimming: 8 bases; junction bases outside the gene matches: 11. This receptor was obtained from a person between 25 and 80 years old with non-small cell lung cancer. The rearrangement links TRBV24-1 to TRBJ2-1; 7 bases align to TRBD2. The sample was blood, taken at baseline. Here the CDR3 DNA reads TGTGCCACCAAACCTAGCGGACCTAAAGATGAGCAGTTCTTC. Its translation is CATKPSGPKDEQFF.